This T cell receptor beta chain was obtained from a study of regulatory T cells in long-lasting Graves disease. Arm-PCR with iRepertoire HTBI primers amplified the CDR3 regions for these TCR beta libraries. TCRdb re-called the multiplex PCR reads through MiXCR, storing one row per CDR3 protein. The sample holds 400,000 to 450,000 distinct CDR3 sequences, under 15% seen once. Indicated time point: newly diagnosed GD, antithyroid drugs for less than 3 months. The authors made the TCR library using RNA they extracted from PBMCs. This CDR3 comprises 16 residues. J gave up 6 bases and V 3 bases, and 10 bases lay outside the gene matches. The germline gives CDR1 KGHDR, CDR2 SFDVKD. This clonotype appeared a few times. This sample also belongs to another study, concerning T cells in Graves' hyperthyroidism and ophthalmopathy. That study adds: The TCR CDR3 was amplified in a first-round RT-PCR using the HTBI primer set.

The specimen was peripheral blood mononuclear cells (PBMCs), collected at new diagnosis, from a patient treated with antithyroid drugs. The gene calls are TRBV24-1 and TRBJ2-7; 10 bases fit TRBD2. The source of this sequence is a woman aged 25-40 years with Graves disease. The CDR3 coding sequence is TGTGCCACCAGTGATGCCTCTAGCGGGAGTTTTGGCGAGCAGTACTTC. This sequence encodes CATSDASSGSFGEQYF.